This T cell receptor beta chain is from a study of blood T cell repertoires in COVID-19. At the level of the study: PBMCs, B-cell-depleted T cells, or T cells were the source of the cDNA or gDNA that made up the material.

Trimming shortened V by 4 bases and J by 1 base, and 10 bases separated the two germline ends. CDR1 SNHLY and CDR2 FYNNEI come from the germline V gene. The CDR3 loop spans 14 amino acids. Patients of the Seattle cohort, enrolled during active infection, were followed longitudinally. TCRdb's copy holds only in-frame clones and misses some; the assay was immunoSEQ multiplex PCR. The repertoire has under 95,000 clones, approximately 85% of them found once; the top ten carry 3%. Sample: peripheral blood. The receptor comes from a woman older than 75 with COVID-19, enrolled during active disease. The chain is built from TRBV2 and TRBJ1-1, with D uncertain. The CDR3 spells CASSVGVSNTEAFF. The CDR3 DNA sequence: TGTGCCAGCAGTGTGGGCGTCTCGAACACTGAAGCTTTCTTT.